These 3 T cell receptor beta chains came from one sample sequenced in a study of cytomegalovirus exposure and HLA in healthy donors. The PCR used 60 Vbeta and 13 Jbeta primers. This table comes from immunoSEQ multiplex PCR, and its TCRdb copy is limited to in-frame clones, with some not included. This table holds around 130,000 clones, around 81% found once. Sequencing was performed on PBMCs. All receptors come from a man aged 18-30 years in good health and CMV-seronegative.

This clone occurred a few times. V gene TRBV6-6 combines with J gene TRBJ2-5, with D possibly matching TRBD1 (5 bases). V lost 6 bases and J lost 1, with 9 bases in between. This CDR3 region has 13 residues. Germline assignment: CDR1 MNHNY and CDR2 SVGAGI (reference sequence). CDR3 coding DNA: TGTGCCAGCAGCCGACAGATCCAAGAGACCCAGTACTTC. As protein: CASSRQIQETQYF.

This chain links TRBV6-5 with TRBJ2-1; 13 positions agree with TRBD2. The germline V gene encodes CDR1 MNHEY and CDR2 SVGAGI. The V segment lost 2 bases and the J segment 8 bases; nucleotides outside the gene matches: 6. The CDR3 consists of 16 residues. The CDR3 loop reads CASSYRGTSGVYEQFF. Here the CDR3 DNA reads TGTGCCAGCAGTTACCGGGGGACTAGCGGGGTTTATGAGCAGTTCTTC.

The V gene is TRBV9, the J gene TRBJ2-2; no firm D call. There are 17 residues in the CDR3. V lost 0 bases to trimming and J lost 0 bases, with 12 bases between them. The germline CDR1 and CDR2 sequences are SGDLS and YYNGEE. CDR3 coding DNA: TGTGCCAGCAGCGTAGGTCCATCCAGGTCGAACACCGGGGAGCTGTTTTTT. Its translation: CASSVGPSRSNTGELFF.